This T cell receptor beta chain was retrieved from a study of cytomegalovirus exposure and HLA in healthy donors. With 60 Vbeta and 13 Jbeta primers, the PCR was carried out. Using immunoSEQ multiplex PCR, the repertoire was profiled, and TCRdb retains in-frame clones only, with some absent. The sample shows around 50,000 clones, 72% of them seen only once. Study-wide results and limits: It is likely that the observed cluster of highly shared sequence variants was a sequencing artifact. Prior analysis indicated that the majority of TCR beta V segments exhibited productivity approximately 87% or approximately 30% of the time. In a later analysis, across HLA loci, associated TCR counts were highest for DRB1, lowest for HLA-C.

Regarding this clone: Its antigen is undetermined.

The material sequenced was PBMCs. This sequence originates from a woman aged 50 to 60 in good health and CMV-seropositive.

The CDR3 DNA is TGTGCCAGCAGTTCCAACGTCGGCGGCTATGGCTACACCTTC. Residues: CASSSNVGGYGYTF. The chain joins TRBV27 to TRBJ1-2; no clear D gene. The length of the CDR3 is 14 residues. Germline V lookup: CDR1 MNHEY, CDR2 SMNVEV (reference sequence). Trimming stripped 4 bases from V and 4 bases from J, with 13 bases between.